Presented here are 32 T cell receptor beta chains from one specimen sequenced in a study of T cell responses to AZD1222 COVID-19 vaccine. This table comes from immunoSEQ multiplex PCR, and its TCRdb copy is limited to in-frame clones, with some not included. This sample has under 130,000 clones; around 90% occur once, and the top ten carry 20% to 25%. This material consisted of peripheral blood, taken on day 0 of AZD1222 vaccination. These receptors came from an adult in good health.

The chain carries TRBV28 and TRBJ2-7; D gene uncertain. The V gene's germline CDR1 is MDHEN and CDR2 SYDVKM. This CDR3 region has 13 residues. V lost 5 bases to trimming and J lost 4 bases, with 12 bases between them. CDR3 region: CASSLTSLYEQYF. The CDR3 coding sequence is TGTGCCAGCAGTCTTACATCGTTATACGAGCAGTACTTC. Combining the CDR3 with reference TRBV28 and TRBJ2-7 gives the whole variable domain DVKVTQSSRYLVKRTGEKVFLECVQDMDHENMFWYRQDPGLGLRLIYFSYDVKMKEKGDIPEGYSVSREKKERFSLILESASTNQTSMYLCASSLTSLYEQYFGPGTRLTVT.

V usage is TRBV6-1 and J usage is TRBJ1-4; TRBD1 agrees at 9 bases. The CDR3 contains 15 residues. The germline CDR1 and CDR2 sequences are MNHNS and SASEGT. V trimming: 0 bases; J trimming: 7 bases; junction bases outside the gene matches: 3. In DNA form, the CDR3 reads TGTGCCAGCAGTGAAGCGACAGGGGGAAGTGAAAAACTGTTTTTT. This gives the protein CASSEATGGSEKLFF.

The chain joins TRBV14 to TRBJ1-1; 9 nucleotides agree with TRBD1. CDR1 SGHDN and CDR2 FVKESK come from the germline V gene. The CDR3 is 15 amino acids. J lost 5 bases, V lost 4 bases, and 8 bases had no gene match. For the CDR3, the DNA is TGTGCCAGCAGCCTTCTTGGGACAGGGAGGACTGAAGCTTTCTTT. Residues: CASSLLGTGRTEAFF.

This clone was seen once. This sequence joins TRBV3-1 (or the pseudogene TRBV3-2) and TRBJ2-6; 8 bases map to TRBD1. The CDR3 consists of 16 residues. Looked up from germline, CDR1 is LGHDT and CDR2 is YNNKEL (reference sequence). Trimming removed 6 bases from V and 2 bases from J; junction bases left unmatched: 6. For the CDR3, the DNA is TGTGCCAGCAGAAAGGACAGGGAAACTGGGGCCAACGTCCTGACTTTC. This gives the protein CASRKDRETGANVLTF.

CDR3 nucleotide sequence: TGTGCCAGTAGTCCTCAAAAAGGCACCTACAATGAGCAGTTCTTC. Translated, it gives CASSPQKGTYNEQFF. The genes are TRBV19 and TRBJ2-1; D unresolved. CDR1 LNHDA and CDR2 SQIVND come from the germline V gene (reference sequence). The CDR3 has 15 residues. Trimming cost V 5 bases and J 2 bases, with 13 bases left between them.

The rearrangement links TRBV10-1 to TRBJ1-2, with D uncertain. The V and J ends lost 0 bases and 5 bases respectively, with 7 bases between them. Germline CDR1 is WNHNN and CDR2 is SYGVQD (reference sequence). The CDR3 consists of 13 residues. CDR3 region: CASSESRKYGYTF. The CDR3 nucleotides read TGCGCCAGCAGTGAGTCCCGAAAATATGGCTACACCTTC.

This clone has a single count. The V call is TRBV10-3, the J call TRBJ1-1; D possibly corresponds to TRBD1 (5 bases). The germline V gene encodes CDR1 ENHRY and CDR2 SYGVKD. V lost 6 bases and J lost 0, with 14 bases in between. The CDR3 covers 15 residues. CDR3: CAIRGLTDMNTEAFF. The CDR3 region has the DNA TGTGCCATCAGAGGTTTGACAGACATGAACACTGAAGCTTTCTTT.

The CDR3 protein is CASSYETPYEQYF. The CDR3 nucleotides are TGTGCCAGCAGTTACGAGACCCCCTACGAGCAGTACTTC. The chain employs TRBV6-2 or TRBV6-3 and TRBJ2-7; D call uncertain. V gave up 2 bases and J gave up 2 bases, with 7 bases separating them. Per the germline V gene, CDR1 is MNHEY and CDR2 is SVGEGT. The length of the CDR3 is 13 residues.

V gene TRBV5-1 combines with J gene TRBJ2-1; 10 nucleotides line up with TRBD2. With V trimmed by 4 bases and J by 4 bases, 14 bases remained unmatched. Germline V gives CDR1 SGHRS, CDR2 YFSETQ. CDR3 size: 18 residues. The chain's CDR3 is CASSLTFTGTSVYNEQFF. The DNA of the CDR3 is TGCGCCAGCAGCCTAACCTTTACCGGGACTAGCGTATACAATGAGCAGTTCTTC.

The V gene is TRBV7-9, the J gene TRBJ1-2; D may be TRBD1 (6 bases). This CDR3 has 13 residues. The germline V and J ends were trimmed by 5 bases and 4 bases, with 11 bases remaining between them. Germline V gives CDR1 SEHNR, CDR2 FQNEAQ (reference sequence). CDR3 DNA: TGTGCCAGCAGCGTGGGACAAGGCTATGGCTACACCTTC. Its translation: CASSVGQGYGYTF.

V gene TRBV7-3 combines with J gene TRBJ2-5; D remains unclear. From germline, CDR1 is SGHTA and CDR2 FQGTGA. The germline V and J ends were trimmed by 5 bases and 3 bases, with 13 bases remaining between them. The CDR3 is 14 residues long. The CDR3 region is CASSPVPTEETQYF. The CDR3 DNA reads TGTGCCAGCAGCCCTGTGCCAACTGAAGAGACCCAGTACTTC.

The V and J genes are TRBV13 and TRBJ2-3; 7 bases are shared with TRBD1. The CDR3 length is 16 residues. V shed 3 bases and J 2 bases; nucleotides not matched to a gene: 8. Germline values: CDR1 PRHDT, CDR2 FYEKMQ (reference sequence). The DNA for the CDR3 is TGTGCCAGCAGCTTGATCCGGGACAGCCACACAGATACGCAGTATTTT. Amino acid sequence: CASSLIRDSHTDTQYF.

The rearrangement uses TRBV3-1 (or the pseudogene TRBV3-2) and TRBJ2-5; 8 bases are shared with TRBD2. Per the germline V gene, CDR1 is LGHDT and CDR2 is YNNKEL (reference sequence). This CDR3 contains 16 residues. V was pared by 4 bases and J by 5 bases, with 12 bases of the junction left unmatched. The CDR3 reads CASSPLLAGGGETQYF. CDR3 sequence (DNA): TGTGCCAGCAGCCCCCTCCTGGCGGGGGGTGGGGAGACCCAGTACTTC.

The V call is TRBV10-3, the J call TRBJ2-3, with 8 positions matching TRBD1. Losses at the gene ends were 7 bases for V and 4 bases for J; bases not matched to a gene: 7. The CDR3 length is 14 residues. Germline V gene lookup returns CDR1 ENHRY and CDR2 SYGVKD. CDR3 sequence reads: CAITSGTGPDTQYF. The CDR3 DNA reads TGTGCCATCACATCCGGGACAGGTCCAGATACGCAGTATTTT.

To note about this clone: The sample holds other DNA sequences that translate to the same CDR3. This chain joins TRBV6-4 and TRBJ1-2; no clear D gene. Trimming took 2 bases from V and 4 from J, leaving 2 bases between them. Germline CDR1 is MRHNA and CDR2 is SNTAGT. This CDR3 has 11 residues. CDR3 protein: CASSDSYGYTF. Here the CDR3 DNA reads TGTGCCAGCAGTGACAGCTATGGCTACACCTTC.

The rearrangement joins TRBV7-2 to TRBJ1-1, with D uncertain. The germline V and J ends were trimmed by 4 bases and 7 bases, with 19 bases remaining between them. The CDR3 contains 15 residues. Germline loops: CDR1 SGHTA, CDR2 FQGNSA. CDR3 sequence (DNA): TGTGCCAGCAGCTCGCAACAGCCACCAGAAATTGAAGCTTTCTTT. As protein: CASSSQQPPEIEAFF.

V and J are TRBV4-3 and TRBJ1-1; TRBD1 might be the D (5 bases). The germline V gene encodes CDR1 LGHNA and CDR2 YSLEER. Trimming removed 1 base at V and 7 bases at J, with 16 bases between. This CDR3 has 15 residues. This chain's CDR3 is CASSQVRGGFSEAFF. CDR3 in DNA: TGCGCCAGCAGCCAAGTTCGGGGGGGGTTTAGTGAAGCTTTCTTT.

J is TRBJ2-7 and V is TRBV14; 8 nucleotides agree with TRBD2. This CDR3 is built from 14 residues. The ends lost 5 bases at V and 3 bases at J; junction bases unmatched: 6. Germline loops: CDR1 SGHDN, CDR2 FVKESK. This CDR3 reads CASSSSGGLYEQYF. The CDR3 nucleotides are TGTGCCAGCAGCTCCTCGGGAGGGCTCTACGAGCAGTACTTC. The variable domain in full, completed from reference TRBV14 and TRBJ2-7, reads EAGVTQFPSHSVIEKGQTVTLRCDPISGHDNLYWYRRVMGKEIKFLLHFVKESKQDESGMPNNRFLAERTGGTYSTLKVQPAELEDSGVYFCASSSSGGLYEQYFGPGTRLTVT.

The chain joins TRBV7-9 to TRBJ2-3; D not resolved. The germline CDR1 and CDR2 sequences are SEHNR and FQNEAQ (reference sequence). This CDR3 region has 15 residues. V dropped 7 bases and J dropped 0 bases, with 14 bases sitting between them. CDR3 sequence reads: CASTQQALSTDTQYF. The DNA for the CDR3 is TGTGCCAGCACCCAGCAGGCGCTTAGCACAGATACGCAGTATTTT.

This rearrangement joins TRBV2 to TRBJ2-3; D tentatively fits TRBD1 or TRBD2 (5 bases each). Germline lookup yields CDR1 SNHLY and CDR2 FYNNEI. Trimming left V 6 bases short and J 0 bases short, with 13 bases between. This CDR3 comprises 15 residues. For the CDR3, the DNA is TGTGCCAGCAGCCCCGGGACGGGTAGCACAGATACGCAGTATTTT. Protein sequence: CASSPGTGSTDTQYF. The full variable domain, with the rest looked up from reference TRBV2 and TRBJ2-3, is EPEVTQTPSHQVTQMGQEVILRCVPISNHLYFYWYRQILGQKVEFLVSFYNNEISEKSEIFDDQFSVERPDGSNFTLKIRSTKLEDSAMYFCASSPGTGSTDTQYFGPGTRLTVL.

CDR3 in amino acids: CASSSSGGANQQFF. The CDR3 DNA reads TGCGCCAGCAGCTCTAGCGGGGGGGCCAACCAGCAGTTCTTC. This chain uses TRBV5-1 with TRBJ2-1, with 12 bases identical to TRBD2. The germline CDR1 and CDR2 sequences are SGHRS and YFSETQ. CDR3 length: 14 amino acids. Germline trimming cut 3 bases from V and 11 bases from J; bases unmatched to any gene: 6.

This chain joins TRBV19 and TRBJ1-5; the D is unclear. Trimming took off 0 bases at V and 0 bases at J, with 6 bases between the two ends. This CDR3 has 15 amino acids. The germline CDR1 and CDR2 sequences are LNHDA and SQIVND (reference sequence). The CDR3 here is CASSIDGPSNQPQHF. The DNA for the CDR3 is TGTGCCAGTAGTATAGACGGACCTAGCAATCAGCCCCAGCATTTT.

The chain carries TRBV10-3 and TRBJ1-1; a possible D gene is TRBD1 (6 bases). This CDR3 is built from 16 residues. Germline CDR1 is ENHRY and CDR2 is SYGVKD. V gave up 0 bases and J gave up 4 bases, with 15 bases separating them. The CDR3 sequence: CAISESDGRGSTEAFF. In DNA form, the CDR3 reads TGTGCCATCAGTGAGTCGGATGGCAGGGGATCCACTGAAGCTTTCTTT.

The chain couples TRBV28 to TRBJ2-5, with a weak D call TRBD1 (6 bases). V gave up 6 bases and J gave up 1 base, with 15 bases separating them. CDR1 and CDR2 (germline): MDHEN, SYDVKM. This CDR3 has 15 amino acids. The CDR3 nucleotides are TGTGCCAGCAGGCTTAGAACAGGGCTCCAAGAGACCCAGTACTTC. Protein sequence: CASRLRTGLQETQYF.

The chain uses TRBV7-2 and TRBJ2-5, with TRBD2 matching over 8 bases. The CDR3 contains 14 residues. With 4 bases clipped from V and 5 bases from J, the junction kept 6 bases outside the gene matches. Germline CDR1 reads SGHTA; CDR2 reads FQGNSA. Here the CDR3 reads CASSSGLAGETQYF. In nucleotides, the CDR3 is TGTGCCAGCAGCTCCGGACTAGCTGGGGAGACCCAGTACTTC. Combining the CDR3 with reference TRBV7-2 and TRBJ2-5 gives the whole variable domain GAGVSQSPSNKVTEKGKDVELRCDPISGHTALYWYRQSLGQGLEFLIYFQGNSAPDKSGLPSDRFSAERTGGSVSTLTIQRTQQEDSAVYLCASSSGLAGETQYFGPGTRLLVL.

The chain employs TRBV7-9 and TRBJ1-2; no clear D gene. Germline loops: CDR1 SEHNR, CDR2 FQNEAQ (reference sequence). Trimming shortened V by 1 base and J by 2 bases, and 8 bases separated the two germline ends. The CDR3 totals 14 residues. As DNA, the CDR3 is TGTGCCAGCAGCTTAGTTCGGTCCAACTATGGCTACACCTTC. Amino acids: CASSLVRSNYGYTF. Looking up the rest from reference TRBV7-9 and TRBJ1-2 gives the full variable domain: DTGVSQNPRHKITKRGQNVTFRCDPISEHNRLYWYRQTLGQGPEFLTYFQNEAQLEKSRLLSDRFSAERPKGSFSTLEIQRTEQGDSAMYLCASSLVRSNYGYTFGSGTRLTVV.

This chain joins TRBV11-2 and TRBJ2-7, with unresolved D. The CDR3 consists of 11 residues. CDR1 and CDR2 from the germline V gene are SGHAT and FQNNGV. Trimming left V 1 base short and J 2 bases short, with 0 bases between. This CDR3 reads CASSLAYEQYF. The CDR3 DNA follows: TGTGCCAGCAGCTTAGCCTACGAGCAGTACTTC.

This chain joins TRBV5-4 and TRBJ2-7; 9 bases are shared with TRBD2. V gave up 0 bases and J gave up 5 bases; unmatched junction bases: 9. This CDR3 is built from 16 residues. The V gene's germline CDR1 is SGHNT and CDR2 YYREEE (reference sequence). The DNA of the CDR3 is TGTGCCAGCAGCTTGGAGGGACTAGCTTTGAGCCACGAGCAGTACTTC. Encoded protein: CASSLEGLALSHEQYF.

This sequence joins TRBV10-3 and TRBJ1-2; the D gene is possibly TRBD1 (5 bases). Trimming left V 8 bases short and J 8 bases short, with 15 bases between. CDR3 size: 12 residues. Germline CDR1 is ENHRY and CDR2 is SYGVKD. The chain's CDR3 is CAISGESLGYTF. The CDR3 nucleotides read TGTGCCATCTCGGGGGAATCCCTGGGCTACACCTTC.

The chain links TRBV27 to TRBJ2-2, with D possibly matching TRBD1 (5 bases). The CDR3 spans 15 residues. Germline V gives CDR1 MNHEY, CDR2 SMNVEV (reference sequence). Trimming left V 2 bases short and J 6 bases short, with 13 bases between. This chain's CDR3 is CASSLVPGFPGELFF. CDR3 DNA: TGTGCCAGCAGTTTAGTCCCAGGGTTCCCCGGGGAGCTGTTTTTT.

J is TRBJ2-7 and V is TRBV5-1, with 9 bases that match TRBD1. The V and J ends lost 0 bases and 5 bases, in that order; junction bases with no gene match: 6. CDR3 length equals 15 residues. CDR1 is SGHRS, CDR2 YFSETQ, per germline. CDR3 amino acids: CASSLGDRAPNEQYF. The CDR3, as DNA: TGCGCCAGCAGCTTGGGGGACAGGGCACCAAACGAGCAGTACTTC.

The rearrangement joins TRBV24-1 to TRBJ2-1, with unresolved D. Per germline, CDR1 KGHDR and CDR2 SFDVKD. Between the trimmed V and J ends, which lost 3 bases and 0 bases, there was a span of 11 bases. The CDR3 runs to 16 residues. The CDR3 nucleotides read TGTGCCACCAGTGATCCGCCGTGGAACTCCTACAATGAGCAGTTCTTC. Protein: CATSDPPWNSYNEQFF.